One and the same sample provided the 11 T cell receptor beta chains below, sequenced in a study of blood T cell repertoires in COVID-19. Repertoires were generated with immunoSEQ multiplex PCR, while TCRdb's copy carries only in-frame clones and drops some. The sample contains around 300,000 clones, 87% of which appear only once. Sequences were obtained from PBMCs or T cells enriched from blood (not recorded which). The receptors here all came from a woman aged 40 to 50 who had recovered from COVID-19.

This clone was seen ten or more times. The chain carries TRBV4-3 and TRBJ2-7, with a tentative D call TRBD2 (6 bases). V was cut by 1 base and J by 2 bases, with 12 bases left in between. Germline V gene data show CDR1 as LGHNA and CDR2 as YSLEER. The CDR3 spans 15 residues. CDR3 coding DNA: TGCGCCAGCAGCCAAGGTTCTAGCGCCGCCTACGAGCAGTACTTC. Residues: CASSQGSSAAYEQYF.

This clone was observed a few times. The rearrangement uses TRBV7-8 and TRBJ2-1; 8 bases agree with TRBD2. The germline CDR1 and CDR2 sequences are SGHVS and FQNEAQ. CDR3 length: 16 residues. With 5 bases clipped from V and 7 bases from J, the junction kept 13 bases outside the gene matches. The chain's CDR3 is CASSEQRGRGGNEQFF. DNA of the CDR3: TGTGCCAGCAGCGAACAGCGGGGCCGGGGGGGGAATGAGCAGTTCTTC.

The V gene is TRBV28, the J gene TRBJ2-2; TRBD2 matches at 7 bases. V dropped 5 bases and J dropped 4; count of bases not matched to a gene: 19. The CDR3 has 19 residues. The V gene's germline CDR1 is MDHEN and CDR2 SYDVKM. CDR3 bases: TGTGCCAGCAGTAAGTTACCGGGAGGAAGGCCCCCAGGCACCGGGGAGCTGTTTTTT. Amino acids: CASSKLPGGRPPGTGELFF.

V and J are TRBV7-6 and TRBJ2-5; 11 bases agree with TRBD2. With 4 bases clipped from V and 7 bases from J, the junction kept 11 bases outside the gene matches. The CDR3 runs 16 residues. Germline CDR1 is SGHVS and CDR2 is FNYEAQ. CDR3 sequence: CASSSKQTSGAGTQYF. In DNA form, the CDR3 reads TGTGCCAGCAGCTCTAAACAGACTAGCGGGGCGGGGACCCAGTACTTC.

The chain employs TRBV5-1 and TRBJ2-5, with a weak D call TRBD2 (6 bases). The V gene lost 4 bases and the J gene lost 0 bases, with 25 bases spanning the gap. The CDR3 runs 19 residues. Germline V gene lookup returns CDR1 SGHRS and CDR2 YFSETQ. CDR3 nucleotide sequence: TGCGCCAGCAGCGGGGGAGCGCGTGATAGCGGATTGTACCAAGAGACCCAGTACTTC. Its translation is CASSGGARDSGLYQETQYF.

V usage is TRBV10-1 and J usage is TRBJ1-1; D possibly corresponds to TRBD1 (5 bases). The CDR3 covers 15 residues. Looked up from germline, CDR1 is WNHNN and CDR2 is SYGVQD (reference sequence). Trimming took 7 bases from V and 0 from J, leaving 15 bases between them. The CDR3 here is CASNLIGHLNTEAFF. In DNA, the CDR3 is TGCGCCAGCAACCTCATAGGACACTTGAACACTGAAGCTTTCTTT.

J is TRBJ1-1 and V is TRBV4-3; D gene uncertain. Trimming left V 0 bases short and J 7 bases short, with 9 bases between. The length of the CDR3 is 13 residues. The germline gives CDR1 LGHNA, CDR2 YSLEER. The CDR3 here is CASSQDRLNEAFF. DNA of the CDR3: TGCGCCAGCAGCCAAGACCGGTTAAATGAAGCTTTCTTT.

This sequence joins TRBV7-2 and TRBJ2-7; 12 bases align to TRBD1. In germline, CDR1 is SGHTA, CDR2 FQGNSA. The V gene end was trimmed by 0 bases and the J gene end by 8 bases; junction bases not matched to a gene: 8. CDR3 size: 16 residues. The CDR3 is CASSLARGTGGGKQYF. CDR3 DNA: TGTGCCAGCAGCTTAGCGCGGGGGACAGGGGGCGGTAAGCAGTACTTC.

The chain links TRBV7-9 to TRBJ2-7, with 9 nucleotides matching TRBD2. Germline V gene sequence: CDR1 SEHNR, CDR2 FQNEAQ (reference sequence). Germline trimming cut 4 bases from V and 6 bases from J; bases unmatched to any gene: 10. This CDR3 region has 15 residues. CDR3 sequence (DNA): TGTGCCAGCAGCTACGCTAGCGGGACTACTTCCGAGCAGTACTTC. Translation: CASSYASGTTSEQYF.

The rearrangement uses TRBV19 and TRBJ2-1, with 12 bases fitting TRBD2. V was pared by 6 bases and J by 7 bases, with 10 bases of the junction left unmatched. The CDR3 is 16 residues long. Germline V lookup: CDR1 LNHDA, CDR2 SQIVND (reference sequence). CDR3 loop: CASSRGLAGGQNEQFF. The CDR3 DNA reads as TGTGCCAGTAGCCGCGGGCTAGCGGGAGGGCAAAATGAGCAGTTCTTC.

The CDR3 sequence: CASRDFNYNSPLHF. CDR3 DNA: TGTGCCAGCCGGGATTTTAACTATAATTCACCCCTCCACTTT. The V and J genes are TRBV19 and TRBJ1-6; D gene uncertain. In germline, CDR1 is LNHDA, CDR2 SQIVND (reference sequence). The CDR3 spans 14 residues. The V end was cut by 9 bases, the J end by 3 bases, with 12 bases between.